The TCR beta chain under discussion was sequenced for a study of blood T cell repertoires in COVID-19. Study summary: There were acute and convalescent COVID-19 samples, and they came from the United States, Italy and Spain. Sources were T cells, B-cell-depleted T cells, or PBMCs; the material itself was cDNA or gDNA.

The CDR3 is 15 residues long. V shed 4 bases, J shed 4 bases, and the junction held 7 bases outside the gene matches. CDR1 and CDR2 from the germline V gene are LNHNV and YYDKDF (reference sequence). In the original processing: For nucleated cells, counts were estimated from reference gene primer amplification. Only in-frame clones appear in the TCRdb table, and some are missing; sequencing was by immunoSEQ multiplex PCR. Clonal size and the V and J genes are those of that table, whereas D and trimming came from the DNA. The data hold a few hundred thousand clones, with roughly 86% observed a single time.

This TCR derives from a woman aged 45-65 years who had recovered from COVID-19. The sample was peripheral blood. This chain links TRBV15 with TRBJ1-3; the match to TRBD1 covers 7 bases. CDR3 sequence: CATSTDRVLGNTIYF. The DNA for the CDR3 is TGTGCCACCAGCACAGACAGGGTCCTCGGAAACACCATATATTTT.